The clone carrying this T cell receptor (beta chain) was recorded a few times. What it binds is not known. PCR amplification relied on 60 Vbeta primers (plus 13 Jbeta primers). The method was immunoSEQ multiplex PCR; TCRdb's version includes in-frame clones alone and lacks a portion of them. The sample has 150,000 to 200,000 clones, roughly 79% seen once; the top ten hold just over 2%. This CDR3 spans 16 amino acids. The V gene's germline CDR1 is SGHAT and CDR2 FQNNGV. Trimming took 3 bases from V and 8 from J; bases not matched to a gene: 10. The data stem from a study of cytomegalovirus exposure and HLA in healthy donors. Study findings and constraints: As a later analysis showed, a missense DCLRE1C variant was linked to trimming of TCR beta V- and J-genes. Later analysis indicated greater clonal expansion among HLA-associated TCR beta chains than among equally common other chains. Per a later analysis, 18,000 or so TCR beta sequences showed association with HLA alleles at 0.05 false discovery rate. Available immune exposure information was restricted to CMV serostatus only.

Sequences were obtained from PBMCs. This sequence was found in a woman aged 25 to 45 in good health and CMV-seropositive. This sequence joins TRBV11-2 and TRBJ1-4; 9 nucleotides agree with TRBD1. In DNA, the CDR3 is TGTGCCAGCAGCTTTGTAACGGGACAGGGCGAAGAAAAACTGTTTTTT. Translating gives CASSFVTGQGEEKLFF. Based on the CDR3 plus reference TRBV11-2 and TRBJ1-4, the full variable domain is EAGVAQSPRYKIIEKRQSVAFWCNPISGHATLYWYQQILGQGPKLLIQFQNNGVVDDSQLPKDRFSAERLKGVDSTLKIQPAKLEDSAVYLCASSFVTGQGEEKLFFGSGTQLSVL.